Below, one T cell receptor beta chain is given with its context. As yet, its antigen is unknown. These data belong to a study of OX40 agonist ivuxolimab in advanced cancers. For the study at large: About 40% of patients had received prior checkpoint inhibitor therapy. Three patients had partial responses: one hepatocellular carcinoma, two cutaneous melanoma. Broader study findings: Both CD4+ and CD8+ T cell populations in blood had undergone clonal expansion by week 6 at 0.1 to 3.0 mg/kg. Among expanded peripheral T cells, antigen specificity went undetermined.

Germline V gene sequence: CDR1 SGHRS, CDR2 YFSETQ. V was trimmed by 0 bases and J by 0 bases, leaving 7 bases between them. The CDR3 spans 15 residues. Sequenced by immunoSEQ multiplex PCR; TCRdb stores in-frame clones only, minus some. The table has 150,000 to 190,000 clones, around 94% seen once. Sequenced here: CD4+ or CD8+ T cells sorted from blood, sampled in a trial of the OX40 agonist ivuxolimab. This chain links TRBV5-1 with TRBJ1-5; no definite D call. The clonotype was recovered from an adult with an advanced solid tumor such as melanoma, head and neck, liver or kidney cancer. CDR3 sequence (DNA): TGCGCCAGCAGCTTGGGACCTAATAGCAATCAGCCCCAGCATTTT. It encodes CASSLGPNSNQPQHF.